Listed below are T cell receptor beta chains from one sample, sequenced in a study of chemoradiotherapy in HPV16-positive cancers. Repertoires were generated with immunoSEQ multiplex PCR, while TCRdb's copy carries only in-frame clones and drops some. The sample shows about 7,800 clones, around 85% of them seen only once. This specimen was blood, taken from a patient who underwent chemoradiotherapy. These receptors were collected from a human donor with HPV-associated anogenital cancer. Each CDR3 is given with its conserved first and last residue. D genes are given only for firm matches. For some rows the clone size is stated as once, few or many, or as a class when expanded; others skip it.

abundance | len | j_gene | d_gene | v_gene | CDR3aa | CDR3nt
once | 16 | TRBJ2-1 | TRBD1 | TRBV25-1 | CASSEVRQGVHNEQFF | TGTGCCAGCAGTGAGGTCCGACAGGGCGTGCACAATGAGCAGTTCTTC
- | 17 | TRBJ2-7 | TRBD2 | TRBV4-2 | CASSQVTSGSVSYEQYF | TGTGCCAGCAGCCAAGTGACTAGCGGCTCAGTATCCTACGAGCAGTACTTC
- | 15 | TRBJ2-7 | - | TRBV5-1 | CASSLAWIGSYEQYF | TGCGCCAGCAGCTTGGCCTGGATTGGGTCCTACGAGCAGTACTTC
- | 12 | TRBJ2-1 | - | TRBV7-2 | CASSSTRDEQFF | TGTGCCAGCAGCTCTACTAGAGATGAGCAGTTCTTC
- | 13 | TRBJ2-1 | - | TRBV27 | CASRPQGGNEQFF | TGTGCCAGCAGGCCGCAGGGTGGGAATGAGCAGTTCTTC
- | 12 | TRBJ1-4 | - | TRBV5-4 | CASSLWEEKLFF | TGTGCCAGCAGCTTGTGGGAGGAAAAACTGTTTTTT
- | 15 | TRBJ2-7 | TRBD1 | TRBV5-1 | CASSTPAQGAHEQYF | TGCGCCAGCAGCACCCCAGCGCAGGGGGCCCACGAGCAGTACTTC
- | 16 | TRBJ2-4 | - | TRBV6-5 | CASSYSGGGSKNIQYF | TGTGCCAGCAGTTACTCAGGAGGAGGCTCCAAAAACATTCAGTACTTC
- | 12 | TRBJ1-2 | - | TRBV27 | CASSLQGYGYTF | TGTGCCAGCAGTTTACAAGGGTATGGCTACACCTTC
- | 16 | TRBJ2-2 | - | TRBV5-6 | CASSLGLTANTGELFF | TGTGCCAGCAGCTTGGGCCTGACAGCGAACACCGGGGAGCTGTTTTTT
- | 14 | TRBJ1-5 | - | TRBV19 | CASQVSGSNQPQHF | TGTGCCAGTCAAGTCAGTGGGAGCAATCAGCCCCAGCATTTT
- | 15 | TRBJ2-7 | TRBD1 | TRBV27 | CASSFNTAGGYEQYF | TGTGCCAGCAGTTTTAATACGGCAGGGGGCTACGAGCAGTACTTC
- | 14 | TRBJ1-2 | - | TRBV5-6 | CASSSRQALYGYTF | TGTGCCAGCAGCTCAAGACAGGCCCTCTATGGCTACACCTTC
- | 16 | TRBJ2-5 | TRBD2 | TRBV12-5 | CASGRTSGVQRQTQYF | TGTGCTAGTGGTCGGACTAGCGGGGTCCAGAGGCAGACCCAGTACTTC
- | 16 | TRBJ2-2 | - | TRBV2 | CASRGNWGGFSGELFF | TGTGCCAGCAGGGGGAATTGGGGTGGTTTCTCCGGGGAGCTGTTTTTT
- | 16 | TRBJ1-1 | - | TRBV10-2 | CATQTRVLFMNTEAFF | TGCGCCACCCAGACGAGGGTCCTGTTCATGAACACTGAAGCTTTCTTT
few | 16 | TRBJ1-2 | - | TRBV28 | CASVHPGGTAGYGYTF | TGTGCCAGCGTCCACCCTGGGGGCACAGCCGGCTATGGCTACACCTTC
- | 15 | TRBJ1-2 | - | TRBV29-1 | CSVEDAKGGYDGYTF | TGCAGCGTTGAAGATGCCAAGGGGGGATATGATGGCTACACCTTC
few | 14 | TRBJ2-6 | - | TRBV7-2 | CASSFSSGANVLTF | TGTGCCAGCAGCTTTAGCTCTGGGGCCAACGTCCTGACTTTC
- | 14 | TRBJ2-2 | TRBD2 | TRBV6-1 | CAGRRGGDTGELFF | TGTGCCGGCCGTCGTGGGGGGGACACCGGGGAGCTGTTTTTT
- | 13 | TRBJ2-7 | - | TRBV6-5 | CASSYSRTYEQYF | TGTGCCAGCAGTTACTCGAGGACCTACGAGCAGTACTTC
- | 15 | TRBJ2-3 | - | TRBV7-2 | CASSLLGGRTDTQYF | TGTGCCAGCAGCTTACTCGGGGGCCGCACAGATACGCAGTATTTT
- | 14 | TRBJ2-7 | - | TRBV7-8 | CASSLYEGPYEQYF | TGTGCCAGCAGCTTATATGAGGGACCGTACGAGCAGTACTTC
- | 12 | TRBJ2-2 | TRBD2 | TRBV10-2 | CATQPGGGELFF | TGCGCCACCCAACCGGGAGGGGGGGAGCTGTTTTTT
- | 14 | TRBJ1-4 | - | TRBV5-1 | CASSSRGGDEKLFF | TGCGCCAGCAGCTCGAGGGGGGGGGATGAAAAACTGTTTTTT
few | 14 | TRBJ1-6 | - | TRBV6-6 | CASSYRGAGSPLHF | TGTGCCAGCAGTTACAGGGGGGCGGGTTCACCCCTCCACTTT
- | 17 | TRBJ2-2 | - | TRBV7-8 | CASSLVPGGSNTGELFF | TGTGCCAGCAGCTTAGTACCTGGGGGCAGCAACACCGGGGAGCTGTTTTTT